The rows below give T cell receptor beta chains drawn from one sample of a study of post-analysis software for immune sequencing data. TCRdb recomputed calls from the PCR reads with MiXCR, one row per CDR3 protein. The table shows more than 500,000 distinct CDR3 sequences, with around 36% occurring only once. The sequencing sample was made of blood. These receptor sequences come from a girl aged 2-17 years with multiple sclerosis. Each CDR3 is given with its conserved first and last residue. Fields, in order: clone size, J gene, V gene, D gene, CDR3 protein, CDR3 DNA. A D gene is named only where the DNA matches it firmly. Only part of the rows carry a size: once, few, many, or a class if the clone is expanded.

many TRBJ2-1 TRBV6-4 TRBD2 CASSGTSGVRFF TGTGCCAGCAGTGGGACTAGCGGAGTCAGGTTCTTC
. TRBJ2-7 TRBV5-6 TRBD1 CASSSGTGGFYEQYF TGTGCCAGCAGCTCCGGGACAGGGGGCTTCTACGAGCAGTACTTC
. TRBJ1-1 TRBV4-1 . CASSDRVLMNTEAFF TGCGCCAGCAGCGACAGAGTCCTCATGAACACTGAAGCTTTCTTT
few TRBJ2-4 TRBV6-6 TRBD1 CASSDRGLVKNIQYF TGTGCCAGCAGTGACAGGGGGTTAGTCAAAAACATTCAGTACTTC
few TRBJ2-3 TRBV12-3/TRBV12-4 . CASSPTVRTDAEYF TGTGCCAGCAGTCCCACAGTTAGAACAGATGCGGAGTATTTT
few TRBJ1-1 TRBV6-6 . CASSYSLGRSEAFF TGTGCCAGCAGTTACTCCCTCGGACGGAGTGAAGCTTTCTTT
. TRBJ2-3 TRBV20-1 TRBD2 CSAVKGTSGTDTQYF TGCAGTGCTGTGAAGGGGACTAGCGGCACAGATACGCAGTATTTT
few TRBJ2-3 TRBV20-1 . CSAQSGAPADTQYF TGCAGTGCCCAGTCAGGGGCTCCCGCAGACACGCAGTATTTT
. TRBJ2-4 TRBV29-1 . CSVEETDRYKQYF TGCAGCGTTGAGGAAACGGACAGATACAAGCAGTACTTC
once TRBJ2-5 TRBV2 . CARSEGETQYF TGTGCCAGGTCGGAAGGAGAGACCCAGTACTTC
. TRBJ1-2 TRBV15 TRBD1 CATSRDRGHGYTF TGTGCCACCAGCAGGGACAGGGGACATGGCTACACCTTC
. TRBJ1-3 TRBV20-1 TRBD1 CSALTQTGDWMAGNTIYF TGCAGTGCTCTGACCCAGACAGGGGATTGGATGGCTGGAAACACCATATATTTT
once TRBJ2-1 TRBV5-1 . CASSPQGKTYNEQFF TGCGCCAGCAGCCCACAGGGTAAGACCTACAATGAGCAGTTCTTC
. TRBJ2-1 TRBV2 . CASSESERTLEEEQFF TGTGCCAGCAGTGAATCGGAGCGGACCCTTGAAGAGGAGCAGTTCTTC
. TRBJ1-1 TRBV27 . CASSPSMGNVNTEAFF TGTGCCAGCAGTCCAAGTATGGGGAACGTGAACACTGAAGCTTTCTTT
few TRBJ2-5 TRBV18 . CASSPRTPLGQYF TGTGCCAGCTCACCGCGGACCCCACTGGGCCAGTACTTC
. TRBJ1-2 TRBV14 . CASSDRQSYYGYTF TGTGCCAGCAGCGACCGACAGAGCTACTATGGCTACACCTTC
. TRBJ1-1 TRBV20-1 . CSAVQGAPSTEAFF TGCAGTGCCGTTCAAGGCGCGCCATCCACTGAAGCTTTCTTT
. TRBJ1-5 TRBV7-8 TRBD1 CASSARTGRSQPQHF TGTGCCAGCAGCGCACGGACAGGGAGGAGTCAGCCCCAGCATTTT
. TRBJ2-7 TRBV6-5 . CASRQHRDEQYF TGTGCCAGCAGACAGCACAGGGACGAGCAGTACTTC
few TRBJ2-7 TRBV20-1 TRBD2 CSASDPIAGGSYEQYF TGCAGTGCTAGCGATCCTATAGCGGGAGGCTCCTACGAGCAGTACTTC
few TRBJ1-1 TRBV5-1 . CASSLGTSNTEAFF TGCGCCAGCAGCTTGGGGACATCAAACACTGAAGCTTTCTTT
. TRBJ2-5 TRBV5-5 . CAGSLGRGPYQETQYF TGTGCCGGCAGCTTGGGCAGGGGCCCCTACCAAGAGACCCAGTACTTC
. TRBJ2-3 TRBV20-1 TRBD2 CSARLGGNTDTQYF TGCAGTGCTAGACTGGGGGGGAACACAGATACGCAGTATTTT
. TRBJ2-7 TRBV5-1 TRBD1 CASSLWTGGYEQYF TGCGCCAGCAGCTTGTGGACAGGAGGCTACGAGCAGTACTTC
. TRBJ1-2 TRBV7-9 . CASTRDVLHYGYTF TGTGCCAGCACCCGTGACGTCCTCCACTATGGCTACACCTTC
few TRBJ2-3 TRBV6-4 . CASSDRLATDTQYF TGTGCCAGCAGTGACCGGCTAGCAACAGATACGCAGTATTTT
. TRBJ2-3 TRBV4-1 TRBD2 CASSHGAGGIDTQYF TGCGCCAGCAGCCATGGCGCGGGGGGGATAGATACGCAGTATTTT
. TRBJ1-1 TRBV20-1 TRBD1 CSGDRGLNTEAFF TGCAGTGGGGACAGGGGTTTGAACACTGAAGCTTTCTTT